Each of the 17 T cell receptor beta chains below was sequenced from the same sample in a study of T-cell memory formation after mild COVID-19. MiXCR, applied by TCRdb to the 5' RACE reads, yields one record per CDR3 protein. The sample consists of roughly 450,000 distinct CDR3 sequences, 15% to 20% of them appearing once. Source material: PBMCs or a T cell subset sorted from them (not recorded which). These TCRs come from an adult woman who had mild COVID-19 (a few samples of this study predate the infection). Cell type and time point are not known.

This chain connects TRBV24-1 to TRBJ1-1; a possible D gene is TRBD1 (6 bases). The germline gives CDR1 KGHDR, CDR2 SFDVKD. V was trimmed by 9 bases and J by 1 base, leaving 14 bases between them. This CDR3 is built from 14 residues. The CDR3 region is CATQRGGGNTEAFF. CDR3 DNA sequence: TGTGCCACCCAGAGGGGAGGGGGGAACACTGAAGCTTTCTTT.

The chain carries TRBV7-6 and TRBJ2-5; no clear D gene. The CDR3 is made up of 10 amino acids. Deletions cut 8 bases from V and 5 bases from J, with 6 bases between. Germline CDR1 reads SGHVS; CDR2 reads FNYEAQ. CDR3 in DNA: TGTGCCAGCTTTTGGGAGACCCAGTACTTC. It translates to CASFWETQYF.

In this sample, this clonotype turned up a few times. The J gene is TRBJ2-4, the V gene TRBV5-1; D not certain. V was cut by 6 bases and J by 2 bases, with 21 bases left in between. From germline, CDR1 is SGHRS and CDR2 YFSETQ. The CDR3 runs 17 residues. The CDR3 DNA reads as TGCGCCAGCAACCACGATAGAAGGGCCGCACCCAAAAACATTCAGTACTTC. This codes for CASNHDRRAAPKNIQYF.

This clonotype was detected many times. This rearrangement joins TRBV12-3 or TRBV12-4 to TRBJ2-7, with TRBD2 identical over 13 bases. The V gene end was trimmed by 6 bases and the J gene end by 3 bases; junction bases not matched to a gene: 2. CDR3 length: 14 amino acids. As DNA, the CDR3 is TGTGCCAGCAGCCGGACTAGCGGGAGCTACGAGCAGTACTTC. Protein: CASSRTSGSYEQYF.

The V call is TRBV20-1, the J call TRBJ1-1, with 7 bases aligning to TRBD1. J lost 4 bases, V lost 4 bases, and 3 bases had no gene match. The CDR3 sequence is 12 residues long. CDR1 and CDR2 (germline): DFQATT, SNEGSKA (reference sequence). CDR3 loop: CSATQGSTEAFF. The CDR3 nucleotides read TGCAGTGCTACACAGGGGAGCACTGAAGCTTTCTTT.

This clonotype was recorded many times. The chain joins TRBV4-3 to TRBJ2-1, with D unresolved. This CDR3 region has 13 residues. V lost 0 bases and J 7 bases, leaving 7 bases between the germline ends. Per germline, CDR1 LGHNA and CDR2 YSLEER. CDR3 bases: TGCGCCAGCAGCCAAGAGGCACTAAATGAGCAGTTCTTC. The encoded protein is CASSQEALNEQFF.

This clonotype was seen only a few times. This chain uses TRBV2 with TRBJ2-1; 8 nucleotides align to TRBD2. The trim removed 7 bases at V and 7 bases at J, leaving 15 bases unmatched. The germline V gene has CDR1 SNHLY and CDR2 FYNNEI. The CDR3 consists of 16 residues. The CDR3 spells CASTQETSAKGNEQFF. The CDR3 DNA sequence: TGTGCCAGCACTCAAGAGACTAGCGCAAAAGGGAATGAGCAGTTCTTC.

Only a few counts were recorded for this clonotype. The V call is TRBV29-1, the J call TRBJ2-3; either TRBD1 or TRBD2 may fit D (6 bases each). In germline, CDR1 is SQVTM, CDR2 ANQGSEA. This CDR3 contains 13 residues. Trimming pared 7 bases from V and 2 bases from J, leaving 13 bases between. The CDR3 bases are TGCAGCGCCGAGGGGGGTCCCACAGATACGCAGTATTTT. Encoded protein: CSAEGGPTDTQYF.

The rearrangement uses TRBV6-2 or TRBV6-3 and TRBJ2-5; D is unresolved. V gave up 6 bases and J gave up 2 bases, with 16 bases separating them. Germline CDR1 and CDR2: MNHEY and SVGEGT. The CDR3 is 15 amino acids. This CDR3 is CASRRPYSLQETQYF. In DNA, the CDR3 is TGTGCCAGCAGGCGGCCTTACTCCTTACAAGAGACCCAGTACTTC.

The chain joins TRBV6-1 to TRBJ2-7; TRBD2 is a possible D gene (7 bases). CDR3 size: 15 residues. CDR1 is MNHNS, CDR2 SASEGT, per germline. Trimming shortened V by 6 bases and J by 4 bases, and 19 bases separated the two germline ends. The CDR3 sequence is CASSQWGGGVYEQYF. Written as DNA, the CDR3 is TGTGCCAGCAGCCAGTGGGGCGGGGGCGTTTACGAGCAGTACTTC.

The chain has TRBV12-3 or TRBV12-4 and TRBJ2-3, with 13 bases lining up with TRBD2. The CDR3 has 18 residues. Unmatched junction bases numbered 9, after V lost 3 bases and J lost 3 bases. CDR3 bases: TGTGCCAGCAGTTTTTCCAGAAGGACTAGCGGGAGAACAGATACGCAGTATTTT. Translation: CASSFSRRTSGRTDTQYF.

The table lists this clonotype with many counts. The rearrangement uses TRBV10-3 and TRBJ2-7, with 8 nucleotides matching TRBD2. Per the germline V gene, CDR1 is ENHRY and CDR2 is SYGVKD. The CDR3 totals 14 residues. Trimming cost V 6 bases and J 9 bases; bases outside gene matches: 13. The CDR3 region is CAISGMVSGSPQYF. The CDR3 nucleotides are TGTGCCATCAGCGGCATGGTCAGCGGGAGCCCGCAGTACTTC.

A few counts support this clonotype. The gene calls are TRBV5-1 and TRBJ2-1, with a possible D match to TRBD1 (7 bases). Germline loops: CDR1 SGHRS, CDR2 YFSETQ. CDR3 length equals 16 residues. The V end was cut by 0 bases, the J end by 9 bases, with 19 bases between. CDR3 region: CASSLGAGQSLGEQFF. The DNA for the CDR3 is TGCGCCAGCAGCTTGGGGGCGGGACAGTCTCTGGGTGAGCAGTTCTTC.

The chain combines TRBV29-1 with TRBJ2-1; 8 nucleotides agree with TRBD2. The CDR3 totals 14 residues. V shed 4 bases, J shed 1 base, and the junction held 3 bases outside the gene matches. Germline V lookup: CDR1 SQVTM, CDR2 ANQGSEA. CDR3 bases: TGCAGCGTTGGAGGCGGGAGGTCCTACAATGAGCAGTTCTTC. Amino acid sequence: CSVGGGRSYNEQFF.

There are a few counts of this clonotype. The V call is TRBV24-1, the J call TRBJ1-1, with D tentatively TRBD1 (5 bases). Germline V gene lookup returns CDR1 KGHDR and CDR2 SFDVKD. Trimming shortened V by 6 bases and J by 3 bases, and 16 bases separated the two germline ends. This CDR3 has 15 residues. CDR3 bases: TGTGCCACCAGTCCCCGGGGCGCTCCGGACACTGAAGCTTTCTTT. It codes for CATSPRGAPDTEAFF.

The J gene is TRBJ2-7, the V gene TRBV29-1; TRBD1 aligns across 12 bases. The CDR3 covers 14 residues. Trimming at V came to 6 bases and at J to 5 bases, leaving 8 bases not matched to a gene. Germline CDR1 reads SQVTM; CDR2 reads ANQGSEA. The DNA for the CDR3 is TGCAGCGTCGGGACAGGGGGCTGGGAAAACGAGCAGTACTTC. This codes for CSVGTGGWENEQYF.

This clonotype occurred a few times. The genes are TRBV10-3 and TRBJ2-1, with D uncertain. Trimming removed 2 bases from V and 3 bases from J, with 11 bases in between. Per the germline V gene, CDR1 is ENHRY and CDR2 is SYGVKD. The CDR3 extends over 15 amino acids. This chain's CDR3 is CAISEGTAVYNEQFF. The CDR3 DNA follows: TGTGCCATCAGTGAGGGAACAGCTGTCTACAATGAGCAGTTCTTC.